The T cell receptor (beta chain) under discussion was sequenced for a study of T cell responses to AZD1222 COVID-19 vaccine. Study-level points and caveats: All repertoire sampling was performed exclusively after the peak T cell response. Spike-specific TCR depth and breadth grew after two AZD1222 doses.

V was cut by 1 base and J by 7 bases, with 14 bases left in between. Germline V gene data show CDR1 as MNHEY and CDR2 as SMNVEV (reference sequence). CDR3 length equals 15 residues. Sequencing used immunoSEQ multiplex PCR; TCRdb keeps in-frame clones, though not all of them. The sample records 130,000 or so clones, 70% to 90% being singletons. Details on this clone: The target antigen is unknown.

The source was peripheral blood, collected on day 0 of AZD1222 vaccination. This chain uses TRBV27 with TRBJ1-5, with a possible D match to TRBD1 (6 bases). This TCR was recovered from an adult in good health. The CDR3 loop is CASSLYRGTGQPQHF. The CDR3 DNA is TGTGCCAGCAGTTTATATAGGGGGACGGGGCAGCCCCAGCATTTT.